The next 26 T cell receptor beta chains were all read from a single sample in a study of T cells in Graves' hyperthyroidism and ophthalmopathy. Amplification of TCR beta CDR3 regions used RNA as the template. When the TCR CDR3 underwent first-round RT-PCR, the HTBI primer set was used. TCRdb re-called the multiplex PCR reads through MiXCR, storing one row per CDR3 protein. The table has hundreds of thousands of distinct CDR3 sequences, 38% seen once. Sequences were obtained from blood. Receptors originate from a young man with Graves' hyperthyroidism.

This clonotype was detected many times. The chain uses TRBV19 and TRBJ1-2; D gene uncertain. The CDR3 contains 14 residues. Germline V CDR1 and CDR2: LNHDA, SQIVND (reference sequence). The V gene lost 3 bases and the J gene lost 4 bases, with 12 bases spanning the gap. The chain's CDR3 is CASSMDRPSYGYTF. Written as DNA, the CDR3 is TGTGCCAGTAGTATGGATAGGCCGAGCTATGGCTACACCTTC.

This clonotype has only a few counts. The chain couples TRBV2 to TRBJ1-5, with 11 bases aligning to TRBD1. The V segment lost 6 bases and the J segment 4 bases; nucleotides outside the gene matches: 11. The germline V gene has CDR1 SNHLY and CDR2 FYNNEI. This CDR3 contains 17 residues. The CDR3 DNA sequence: TGTGCCAGCAGCCAAGAGGTTGGGACAGGGGGAAATCAGCCCCAGCATTTT. Translated: CASSQEVGTGGNQPQHF.

CDR3 region: CASSKQGAGNEKLFF. CDR3 nucleotides: TGTGCCAGCAGTAAACAGGGGGCGGGTAATGAAAAACTGTTTTTT. The rearrangement joins TRBV6-5 to TRBJ1-4, with 9 bases aligning to TRBD1. The CDR3 covers 15 residues. The junction had 5 bases not matched to a gene; V was cut back by 5 bases and J by 4 bases. Germline-derived CDR1 and CDR2 are MNHEY and SVGAGI.

This clonotype was detected many times. The V and J genes are TRBV7-9 and TRBJ1-4; D may be TRBD1 (6 bases). This CDR3 has 16 residues. Trimming removed 5 bases at V and 6 bases at J, with 19 bases between. Germline V lookup: CDR1 SEHNR, CDR2 FQNEAQ (reference sequence). The DNA of the CDR3 is TGTGCCAGCAGCGCAGATGAGGGGGAGGTTCATGAAAAACTGTTTTTT. This codes for CASSADEGEVHEKLFF.

The V and J genes are TRBV10-3 and TRBJ2-3, with 13 nucleotides matching TRBD2. Germline V gives CDR1 ENHRY, CDR2 SYGVKD. The CDR3 is 14 residues long. The trim removed 6 bases at V and 4 bases at J, leaving 1 base unmatched. In DNA, the CDR3 is TGTGCCATCAGAGGACTAGCGGGAGCAGATACGCAGTATTTT. It codes for CAIRGLAGADTQYF.

The sample holds a few counts of this clonotype. The junction departs from the called germline gene at one end, perhaps through a read error. The J gene is TRBJ1-5, the V gene TRBV10-3; maybe TRBD1 (5 bases). The CDR3 consists of 15 residues. Germline CDR1 is ENHRY and CDR2 is SYGVKD. This CDR3 reads CASSDRDGSNQPQHF. The CDR3 nucleotides read TGTGCCAGCAGTGACCGGGACGGTAGCAATCAGCCCCAGCATTTT.

Many counts were recorded for this clonotype. The chain joins TRBV5-1 to TRBJ1-2, with 8 bases identical to TRBD1. The length of the CDR3 is 16 residues. CDR1 and CDR2 from the germline V gene are SGHRS and YFSETQ. The V segment lost 2 bases and the J segment 4 bases; nucleotides outside the gene matches: 10. The CDR3 nucleotides read TGCGCCAGCAGCTTAGTCCAGGGGGCGCTGGGCTATGGCTACACCTTC. Protein product: CASSLVQGALGYGYTF.

The rearrangement joins TRBV5-1 to TRBJ2-2; D remains unclear. This CDR3 comprises 16 residues. The germline V gene encodes CDR1 SGHRS and CDR2 YFSETQ. Between the trimmed V and J ends, which lost 1 base and 0 bases, there was a span of 10 bases. CDR3 in amino acids: CASSLSGVPNTGELFF. As DNA, the CDR3 is TGCGCCAGCAGCTTGAGTGGGGTCCCGAACACCGGGGAGCTGTTTTTT.

This clonotype was counted ten times or more. This chain joins TRBV7-8 and TRBJ1-1; no clear D. CDR1 is SGHVS, CDR2 FQNEAQ, per germline. V dropped 1 base and J dropped 0 bases, with 9 bases sitting between them. This CDR3 spans 15 amino acids. In DNA form, the CDR3 reads TGTGCCAGCAGCTTAGAAATGAACATGAACACTGAAGCTTTCTTT. Its translation: CASSLEMNMNTEAFF.

Note on this clonotype: A much larger clone differs by one base, so this may be a read error. The CDR3 end shows no conserved phenylalanine or tryptophan, and so a read error is likely. No DNA is shown, since the ends of the CDR3 on it are uncertain; the CDR3 is the one TCRdb lists. J is TRBJ1-3 and V is TRBV7-8; the D segment call TRBD1 is taken from the table without a DNA check. Germline CDR1 and CDR2: SGHVS and FQNEAQ. Including both end residues, the CDR3 is 9 amino acids long. The CDR3 sequence: CANSLDSGV.

To note about this clonotype: Possible read error: a much larger clone is one base away. The chain is built from TRBV2 and TRBJ1-1, with D unclear. The CDR3 has 13 amino acids. With 6 bases removed from V and 6 bases from J, the gap between germline ends came to 14 bases. Per the germline V gene, CDR1 is SNHLY and CDR2 is FYNNEI. The CDR3 region has the DNA TGTGCCAGCAGAGGGAGAGTTGGGGCTGAAGCTTTCTTT. As protein: CASRGRVGAEAFF.

The genes are TRBV15 and TRBJ2-5; the match to TRBD1 covers 7 bases. V shed 3 bases, J shed 5 bases, and the junction held 6 bases outside the gene matches. The CDR3 has 14 amino acids. Germline CDR1 and CDR2: LNHNV and YYDKDF (reference sequence). The CDR3 region has the DNA TGTGCCACCAGCAGTGGGACAGACGGGGAGACCCAGTACTTC. Amino acids: CATSSGTDGETQYF.

The V call is TRBV4-1, the J call TRBJ1-2; tentative D call: TRBD1 (5 bases). The CDR3 is 15 amino acids. With 0 bases removed from V and 4 bases from J, the gap between germline ends came to 12 bases. The germline gives CDR1 MGHRA, CDR2 YSYEKL. The CDR3 coding sequence is TGCGCCAGCAGCCAAGATTCGTCAGGGAGCTATGGCTACACCTTC. Its protein product is CASSQDSSGSYGYTF.

This chain joins TRBV9 and TRBJ1-2; maybe TRBD1 (5 bases). V lost 3 bases, J lost 8 bases, and 17 bases lay in between. The CDR3 is 14 residues long. The V gene's germline CDR1 is SGDLS and CDR2 YYNGEE. The CDR3 DNA follows: TGTGCCAGCAGCGCACTGGGGGGGGTGGGAGGCTACACCTTC. Encoded protein: CASSALGGVGGYTF.

In its sample, this clonotype was seen many times. This rearrangement joins TRBV7-8 to TRBJ1-1; no reliable D call. Germline V gene data show CDR1 as SGHVS and CDR2 as FQNEAQ. The CDR3 length is 15 residues. Trimming took 2 bases from V and 1 from J, leaving 11 bases between them. DNA for the CDR3: TGTGCCAGCAGCTTATCCCCTCGACCGAACACTGAAGCTTTCTTT. Translation: CASSLSPRPNTEAFF.

This clonotype was recorded at least ten times. The J gene is TRBJ1-1, the V gene TRBV29-1; D remains ambiguous. Germline V gene sequence: CDR1 SQVTM, CDR2 ANQGSEA. V was shortened by 4 bases and J by 6 bases, with 6 bases between the two germline ends. The CDR3 is 10 amino acids. CDR3 region: CSVVEAEAFF. CDR3 bases: TGCAGCGTTGTGGAAGCTGAAGCTTTCTTT.

This clonotype was detected ten times or more. The chain is built from TRBV7-2 and TRBJ1-5, with D tentatively TRBD1 (6 bases). Germline CDR1 reads SGHTA; CDR2 reads FQGNSA. V was shortened by 3 bases and J by 7 bases, with 10 bases between the two germline ends. The CDR3 extends over 13 amino acids. CDR3 region: CASSLGRGQPQHF. In DNA, the CDR3 is TGTGCCAGCAGCTTGGGCAGGGGACAGCCCCAGCATTTT.

This clonotype was recorded at least ten times. V and J are TRBV29-1 and TRBJ1-2; D may be TRBD1 (6 bases). Germline CDR1 SQVTM, CDR2 ANQGSEA. Trimming cost V 3 bases and J 5 bases, with 22 bases left between them. The CDR3 runs to 16 residues. The DNA for the CDR3 is TGCAGCGTTGATAGGACAGTTGAGGGGCGAGGGTATGGCTACACCTTC. Translated: CSVDRTVEGRGYGYTF.

As for this clonotype: Sequence at one end of the junction differs from germline and may be a read error. V usage is TRBV2 and J usage is TRBJ2-5, with D tentatively TRBD2 (5 bases). The CDR3 has 13 amino acids. CDR1 is SNHLY and CDR2 is FYNNEI in the germline V gene. Here the CDR3 reads CASSVVGEEAQYF. The CDR3 DNA reads TGTGCCAGCAGTGTCGTCGGGGAAGAGGCCCAGTACTTC.

The gene calls are TRBV14 and TRBJ2-7; D is unresolved. The CDR3 is 14 residues long. Germline CDR1 and CDR2: SGHDN and FVKESK. V was trimmed by 6 bases and J by 0 bases, leaving 12 bases between them. The CDR3: CASSERPASYEQYF. The CDR3 region has the DNA TGTGCCAGCAGTGAAAGGCCGGCCTCCTACGAGCAGTACTTC.

V usage is TRBV7-6 and J usage is TRBJ2-3, with 7 bases aligning to TRBD2. This CDR3 contains 17 residues. The germline CDR1 and CDR2 sequences are SGHVS and FNYEAQ. Unmatched junction bases numbered 7, after V lost 1 base and J lost 0 bases. In DNA form, the CDR3 reads TGTGCCAGCAGCTTAGAGGTTGCTAGCGGTAGCACAGATACGCAGTATTTT. Its translation: CASSLEVASGSTDTQYF. The variable domain in full, completed from reference TRBV7-6 and TRBJ2-3, reads GAGVSQSPRYKVTKRGQDVALRCDPISGHVSLYWYRQALGQGPEFLTYFNYEAQQDKSGLPNDRFSAERPEGSISTLTIQRTEQRDSAMYRCASSLEVASGSTDTQYFGPGTRLTVL.

This clonotype showed up just a few times. The chain has TRBV4-2 and TRBJ2-7; the match to TRBD2 covers 9 bases. V lost 0 bases and J lost 0; bases outside the gene matches: 3. The CDR3 extends over 16 amino acids. From germline, CDR1 is LGHNA and CDR2 YNFKEQ. This CDR3 is CASSQEGSGSSYEQYF. The DNA of the CDR3 is TGTGCCAGCAGCCAAGAGGGTAGCGGGAGCTCCTACGAGCAGTACTTC.

A few counts support this clonotype. This chain joins TRBV20-1 and TRBJ1-5; 9 bases map to TRBD1. The germline V gene has CDR1 DFQATT and CDR2 SNEGSKA (reference sequence). The length of the CDR3 is 15 residues. With V trimmed by 8 bases and J by 5 bases, 13 bases remained unmatched. The CDR3 region has the DNA TGCAGTACTCCGGGGCTCGGGACAGGGCATCAGCCCCAGCATTTT. Its translation: CSTPGLGTGHQPQHF.

This clonotype was detected a few times. The rearrangement joins TRBV7-9 to TRBJ1-2; maybe TRBD1 (5 bases). Germline V gene sequence: CDR1 SEHNR, CDR2 FQNEAQ (reference sequence). Trimming pared 5 bases from V and 7 bases from J, leaving 14 bases between. The CDR3 spans 13 residues. The CDR3, as DNA: TGTGCCAGCAGCCCGGGACCCCCGGGTGGCTACACCTTC. Amino acid sequence: CASSPGPPGGYTF.

The chain uses TRBV7-3 and TRBJ1-1, with D possibly matching TRBD1 (6 bases). V lost 5 bases and J 5 bases, leaving 21 bases between the germline ends. The CDR3 runs to 16 residues. CDR1 and CDR2 (germline): SGHTA, FQGTGA. DNA for the CDR3: TGTGCCAGCAGCCCCCGATTCCCGGGGGGCTGGACTGAAGCTTTCTTT. It yields the protein CASSPRFPGGWTEAFF.

This clonotype was recorded at least ten times. The V gene is TRBV29-1, the J gene TRBJ1-4; no firm D call. This CDR3 comprises 12 residues. V shed 5 bases and J shed 3 bases, with 7 bases lying between them. From germline, CDR1 is SQVTM and CDR2 ANQGSEA. The CDR3: CSVRTSNEKLFF. The DNA for the CDR3 is TGCAGCGTTCGAACGTCTAATGAAAAACTGTTTTTT.